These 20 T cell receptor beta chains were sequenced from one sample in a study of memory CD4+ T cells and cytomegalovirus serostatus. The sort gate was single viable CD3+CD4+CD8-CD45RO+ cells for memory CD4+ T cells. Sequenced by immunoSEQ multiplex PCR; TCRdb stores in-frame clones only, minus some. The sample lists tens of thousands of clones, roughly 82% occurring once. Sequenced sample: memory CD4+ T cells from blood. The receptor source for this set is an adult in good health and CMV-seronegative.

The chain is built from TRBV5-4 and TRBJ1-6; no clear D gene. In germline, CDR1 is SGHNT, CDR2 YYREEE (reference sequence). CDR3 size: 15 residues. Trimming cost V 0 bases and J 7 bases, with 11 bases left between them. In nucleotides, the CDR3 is TGTGCCAGCAGCTTGGACGGCAGCCCAAATTCACCCCTCCACTTT. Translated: CASSLDGSPNSPLHF.

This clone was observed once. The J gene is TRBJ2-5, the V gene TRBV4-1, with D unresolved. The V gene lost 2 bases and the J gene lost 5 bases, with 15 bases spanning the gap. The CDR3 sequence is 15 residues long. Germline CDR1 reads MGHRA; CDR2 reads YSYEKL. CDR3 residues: CASSQTSLPRETQYF. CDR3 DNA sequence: TGCGCCAGCAGCCAAACGTCCCTGCCCAGGGAGACCCAGTACTTC.

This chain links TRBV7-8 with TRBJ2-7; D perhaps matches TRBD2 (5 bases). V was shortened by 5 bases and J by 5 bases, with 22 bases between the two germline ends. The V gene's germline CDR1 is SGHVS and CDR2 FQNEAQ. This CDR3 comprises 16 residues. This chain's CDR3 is CASSPRPGIKPHEQYF. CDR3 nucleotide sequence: TGTGCCAGCAGCCCCCGACCGGGAATCAAACCCCACGAGCAGTACTTC.

The CDR3 region has the DNA TGTGCCAGCAAAGGAGGAGCAGGAATTACCTACGAGCAGTACTTC. This gives the protein CASKGGAGITYEQYF. V gene TRBV11-2 combines with J gene TRBJ2-7, with a weak D call TRBD2 (5 bases). CDR3 size: 15 residues. Germline V lookup: CDR1 SGHAT, CDR2 FQNNGV. V shed 7 bases and J shed 2 bases, with 18 bases lying between them.

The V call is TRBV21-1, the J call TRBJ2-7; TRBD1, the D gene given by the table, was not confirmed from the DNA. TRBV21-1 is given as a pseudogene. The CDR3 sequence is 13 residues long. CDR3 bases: TGTGCCAGCCTAGGACAGGACTCCTACGAGCAGTACTTC. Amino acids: CASLGQDSYEQYF.

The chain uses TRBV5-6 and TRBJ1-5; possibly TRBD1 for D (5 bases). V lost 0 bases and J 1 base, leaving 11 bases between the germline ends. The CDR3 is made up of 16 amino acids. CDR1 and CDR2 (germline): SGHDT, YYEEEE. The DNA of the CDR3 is TGTGCCAGCAGCTTGGAAGGGGCTGGAAGCAATCAGCCCCAGCATTTT. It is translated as CASSLEGAGSNQPQHF.

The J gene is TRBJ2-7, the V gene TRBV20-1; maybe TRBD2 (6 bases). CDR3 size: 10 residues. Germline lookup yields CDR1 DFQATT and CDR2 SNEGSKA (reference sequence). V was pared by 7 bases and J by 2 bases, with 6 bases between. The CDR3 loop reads CSGLAYEQYF. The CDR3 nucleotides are TGCAGTGGACTAGCCTACGAGCAGTACTTC.

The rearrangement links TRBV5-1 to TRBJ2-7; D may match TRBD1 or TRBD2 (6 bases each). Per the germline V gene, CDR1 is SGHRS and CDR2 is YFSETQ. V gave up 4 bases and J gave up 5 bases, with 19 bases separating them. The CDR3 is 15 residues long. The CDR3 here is CASSPGAGSYHEQYF. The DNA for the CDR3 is TGCGCCAGCAGCCCGGGGGCAGGTAGCTACCACGAGCAGTACTTC.

CDR3 DNA sequence: TGTGCCAGCAGCTTGGAACAGCTCTCTGGAAACACCATATATTTT. Residues: CASSLEQLSGNTIYF. The chain has TRBV5-5 and TRBJ1-3; D not certain. Germline V gives CDR1 SGHKS, CDR2 YYEKEE (reference sequence). The CDR3 loop spans 15 amino acids. Deletions cut 0 bases from V and 0 bases from J, with 7 bases between. The full variable domain, with the rest looked up from reference TRBV5-5 and TRBJ1-3, is DAGVTQSPTHLIKTRGQQVTLRCSPISGHKSVSWYQQVLGQGPQFIFQYYEKEERGRGNFPDRFSARQFPNYSSELNVNALLLGDSALYLCASSLEQLSGNTIYFGEGSWLTVV.

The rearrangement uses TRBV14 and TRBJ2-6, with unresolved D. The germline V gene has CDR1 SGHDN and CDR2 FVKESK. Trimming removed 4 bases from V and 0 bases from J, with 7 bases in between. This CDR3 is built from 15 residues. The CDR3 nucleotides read TGTGCCAGCAGCCCCTTCCGCTCTGGGGCCAACGTCCTGACTTTC. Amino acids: CASSPFRSGANVLTF.

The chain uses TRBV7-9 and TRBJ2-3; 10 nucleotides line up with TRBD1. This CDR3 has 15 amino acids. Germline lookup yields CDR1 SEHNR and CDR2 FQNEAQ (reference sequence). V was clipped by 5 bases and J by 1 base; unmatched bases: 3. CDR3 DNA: TGTGCCAGCAGCCCAGGACAGGGGGGCACAGATACGCAGTATTTT. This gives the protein CASSPGQGGTDTQYF.

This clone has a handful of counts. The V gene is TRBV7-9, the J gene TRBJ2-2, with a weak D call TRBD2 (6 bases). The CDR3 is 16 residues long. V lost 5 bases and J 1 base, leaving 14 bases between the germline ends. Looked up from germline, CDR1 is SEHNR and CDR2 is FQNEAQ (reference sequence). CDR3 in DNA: TGTGCCAGCAGCACCTCCGGGCGGGGGAACACCGGGGAGCTGTTTTTT. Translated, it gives CASSTSGRGNTGELFF.

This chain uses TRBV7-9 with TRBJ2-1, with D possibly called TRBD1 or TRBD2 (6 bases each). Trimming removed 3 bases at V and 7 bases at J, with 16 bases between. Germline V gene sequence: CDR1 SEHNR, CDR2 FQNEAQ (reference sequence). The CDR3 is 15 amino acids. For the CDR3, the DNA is TGTGCCAGCAGCTTTGGCGACAGGAGCGGGAATGAGCAGTTCTTC. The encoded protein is CASSFGDRSGNEQFF.

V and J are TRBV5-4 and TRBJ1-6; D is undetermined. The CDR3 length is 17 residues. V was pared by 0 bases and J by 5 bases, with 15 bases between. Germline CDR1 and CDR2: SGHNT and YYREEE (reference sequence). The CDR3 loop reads CASSLGTGSRHNSPLHF. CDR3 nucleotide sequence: TGTGCCAGCAGCTTGGGGACGGGGAGCCGGCATAATTCACCCCTCCACTTT.

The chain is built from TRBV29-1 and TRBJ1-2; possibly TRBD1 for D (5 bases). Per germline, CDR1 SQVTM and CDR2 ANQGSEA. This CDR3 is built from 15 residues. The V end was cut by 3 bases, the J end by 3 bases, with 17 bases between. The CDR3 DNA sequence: TGCAGCGTTGACTCACAGGTTCACGGTGACTATGGCTACACCTTC. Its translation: CSVDSQVHGDYGYTF. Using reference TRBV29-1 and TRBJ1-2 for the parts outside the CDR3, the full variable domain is SAVISQKPSRDICQRGTSLTIQCQVDSQVTMMFWYRQQPGQSLTLIATANQGSEATYESGFVIDKFPISRPNLTFSTLTVSNMSPEDSSIYLCSVDSQVHGDYGYTFGSGTRLTVV.

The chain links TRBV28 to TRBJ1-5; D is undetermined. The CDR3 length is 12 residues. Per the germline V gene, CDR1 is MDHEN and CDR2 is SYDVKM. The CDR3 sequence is CGHGRTDQPQHF. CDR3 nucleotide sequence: TGTGGTCACGGGAGGACCGATCAGCCCCAGCATTTT.

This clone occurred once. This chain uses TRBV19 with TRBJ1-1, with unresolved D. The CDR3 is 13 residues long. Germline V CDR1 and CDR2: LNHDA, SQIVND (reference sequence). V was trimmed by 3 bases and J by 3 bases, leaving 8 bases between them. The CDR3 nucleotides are TGTGCCAGTAGTATCGGGGTCGACACTGAAGCTTTCTTT. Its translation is CASSIGVDTEAFF.

CDR3 sequence: CASLRRGGRGEQYF. The CDR3 DNA follows: TGTGCCAGCCTCCGGCGGGGGGGTCGGGGCGAGCAGTACTTC. The V call is TRBV28, the J call TRBJ2-7; 9 bases line up with TRBD2. This CDR3 contains 14 residues. Germline CDR1 MDHEN, CDR2 SYDVKM. V was clipped by 8 bases and J by 6 bases; unmatched bases: 11.

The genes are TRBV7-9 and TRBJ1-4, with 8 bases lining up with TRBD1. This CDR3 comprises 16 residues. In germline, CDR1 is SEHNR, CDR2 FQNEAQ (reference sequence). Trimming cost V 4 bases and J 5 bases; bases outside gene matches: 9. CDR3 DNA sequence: TGTGCCAGCAGCTCGTTAGGACAGGGAAGAAATGAAAAACTGTTTTTT. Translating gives CASSSLGQGRNEKLFF. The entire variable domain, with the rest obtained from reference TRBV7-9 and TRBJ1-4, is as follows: DTGVSQNPRHKITKRGQNVTFRCDPISEHNRLYWYRQTLGQGPEFLTYFQNEAQLEKSRLLSDRFSAERPKGSFSTLEIQRTEQGDSAMYLCASSSLGQGRNEKLFFGSGTQLSVL.

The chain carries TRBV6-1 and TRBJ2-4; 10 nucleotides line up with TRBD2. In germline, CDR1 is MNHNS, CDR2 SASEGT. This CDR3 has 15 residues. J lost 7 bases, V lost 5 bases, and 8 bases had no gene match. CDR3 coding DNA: TGTGCCAGCAGTTTAGCGGGGGGCCAGGGGAACATTCAGTACTTC. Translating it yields CASSLAGGQGNIQYF.